Each of the 21 T cell receptor beta chains below was sequenced from the same sample in a study of blood T cell repertoires in COVID-19. Here immunoSEQ multiplex PCR was the method, and the copy in TCRdb shows in-frame clones only, minus some. The table has 25,000 to 30,000 clones, about 83% seen once. The specimen was peripheral blood. These receptors were obtained from a human donor in a cohort sampled during active COVID-19.

The chain employs TRBV28 and TRBJ1-2; D perhaps matches TRBD1 (6 bases). The germline V gene has CDR1 MDHEN and CDR2 SYDVKM. The CDR3 is made up of 15 amino acids. Trimming took off 9 bases at V and 3 bases at J, with 20 bases between the two ends. The CDR3 region is CASNRQVLDDYGYTF. CDR3 DNA: TGTGCCAGTAATAGACAGGTGCTGGATGACTATGGCTACACCTTC.

The V call is TRBV12-3 or TRBV12-4, the J call TRBJ2-7, with 8 bases lining up with TRBD1. Germline trimming cut 5 bases from V and 6 bases from J; bases unmatched to any gene: 6. This CDR3 is built from 13 residues. DNA for the CDR3: TGTGCCAGCAGTCTGACAGGGGTGGGCGAGCAGTACTTC. Its translation is CASSLTGVGEQYF.

J is TRBJ2-3 and V is TRBV14, with D possibly TRBD2 on 6 matching bases. Between the trimmed V and J ends, which lost 3 bases and 6 bases, there was a span of 19 bases. The CDR3 covers 16 residues. Germline CDR1 and CDR2: SGHDN and FVKESK. The CDR3 reads CASSHLRLALGDTQYF. The CDR3 DNA is TGTGCCAGCAGCCACCTGAGGCTAGCGCTCGGTGATACGCAGTATTTT.

This clone showed up just once. The chain is built from TRBV19 and TRBJ2-6; perhaps TRBD2 as D (6 bases). The V end was cut by 3 bases, the J end by 4 bases, with 10 bases between. Germline CDR1 LNHDA, CDR2 SQIVND (reference sequence). The CDR3 loop spans 15 amino acids. The CDR3 DNA is TGTGCCAGTAGTATTGGGGGGAGCGGGGCCAACGTCCTGACTTTC. Amino acids: CASSIGGSGANVLTF. Combining the CDR3 with reference TRBV19 and TRBJ2-6 gives the whole variable domain DGGITQSPKYLFRKEGQNVTLSCEQNLNHDAMYWYRQDPGQGLRLIYYSQIVNDFQKGDIAEGYSVSREKKESFPLTVTSAQKNPTAFYLCASSIGGSGANVLTFGAGSRLTVL.

The chain uses TRBV28 and TRBJ1-1; 10 nucleotides line up with TRBD1. Germline-derived CDR1 and CDR2 are MDHEN and SYDVKM. V gave up 7 bases and J gave up 4 bases; unmatched junction bases: 12. The CDR3 consists of 16 residues. The CDR3 DNA is TGTGCCAGCAACATGCCCCGGGGGACAGGGGTCACTGAAGCTTTCTTT. Translation gives CASNMPRGTGVTEAFF.

The chain recombines TRBV5-1 with TRBJ1-3; no definite D call. This CDR3 is 15 amino acids long. V was shortened by 0 bases and J by 4 bases, with 11 bases between the two germline ends. Germline V gene sequence: CDR1 SGHRS, CDR2 YFSETQ. The CDR3 nucleotides read TGCGCCAGCAGCTTGGAACCGGAGGTGGGAAACACCATATATTTT. Amino acid sequence: CASSLEPEVGNTIYF. The full variable domain, with the rest looked up from reference TRBV5-1 and TRBJ1-3, is KAGVTQTPRYLIKTRGQQVTLSCSPISGHRSVSWYQQTPGQGLQFLFEYFSETQRNKGNFPGRFSGRQFSNSRSEMNVSTLELGDSALYLCASSLEPEVGNTIYFGEGSWLTVV.

This chain joins TRBV7-9 and TRBJ1-6; 10 bases map to TRBD1. Germline CDR1 reads SEHNR; CDR2 reads FQNEAQ (reference sequence). This CDR3 is built from 15 residues. J lost 7 bases, V lost 2 bases, and 2 bases had no gene match. CDR3 nucleotides: TGTGCCAGCAGCTTAACGGGACAGGGGAATTCACCCCTCCACTTT. Encoded protein: CASSLTGQGNSPLHF.

The chain uses TRBV9 and TRBJ1-1; possible D gene TRBD1, 5 bases. This CDR3 contains 12 residues. Trimming shortened V by 5 bases and J by 5 bases, and 10 bases separated the two germline ends. CDR1 is SGDLS and CDR2 is YYNGEE in the germline V gene. The CDR3 spells CASRGKGTEAFF. DNA for the CDR3: TGTGCCAGCAGGGGTAAGGGGACTGAAGCTTTCTTT.

The table lists this clone with a count of one. CDR3 amino acids: CASRRGGSTDTQYF. In DNA, the CDR3 is TGCGCCAGCAGGCGGGGGGGTAGCACAGATACGCAGTATTTT. The chain couples TRBV10-2 to TRBJ2-3; 9 bases fit TRBD2. This CDR3 is 14 amino acids long. Germline V lookup: CDR1 WSHSY, CDR2 SAAADI. V dropped 6 bases and J dropped 0; count of bases not matched to a gene: 1.

This clone has just a few counts. The chain is built from TRBV7-6 and TRBJ2-1; 10 nucleotides line up with TRBD2. Trimming took 1 base from V and 8 from J; bases not matched to a gene: 5. Germline CDR1 SGHVS, CDR2 FNYEAQ. The CDR3 is 15 residues long. In DNA, the CDR3 is TGTGCCAGCAGCTTAGAGGTAGCGGGAGGTTATGAGCAGTTCTTC. Its protein product is CASSLEVAGGYEQFF.

The gene calls are TRBV7-3 and TRBJ2-1; TRBD2 matches 12 bases. This CDR3 is built from 15 residues. The J segment lost 9 bases and the V segment lost 5 bases, leaving 8 bases of the junction unmatched. Germline CDR1 and CDR2: SGHTA and FQGTGA. In DNA form, the CDR3 reads TGTGCCAGCAGCGTGACTAGCGGGGGCCCCGGTGAGCAGTTCTTC. Translated, it gives CASSVTSGGPGEQFF.

The chain is built from TRBV19 and TRBJ2-3; possible D gene TRBD1, 7 bases. V dropped 3 bases and J dropped 4 bases, with 11 bases sitting between them. CDR3 size: 14 residues. Germline V CDR1 and CDR2: LNHDA, SQIVND (reference sequence). The CDR3 DNA reads TGTGCCAGTAGTATCCAGGGGGGTGCAGATACGCAGTATTTT. Protein sequence: CASSIQGGADTQYF.

The rearrangement links TRBV9 to TRBJ2-5, with TRBD1 as a possible D gene (5 bases). Germline V gene sequence: CDR1 SGDLS, CDR2 YYNGEE. CDR3 size: 15 residues. V shed 2 bases and J shed 0 bases, with 11 bases lying between them. The CDR3 DNA sequence: TGTGCCAGCAGCGTGCAGGGCAGGGACCAAGAGACCCAGTACTTC. This gives the protein CASSVQGRDQETQYF.

The chain joins TRBV5-1 to TRBJ2-3, with 10 positions matching TRBD1. CDR1 is SGHRS and CDR2 is YFSETQ in the germline V gene. The CDR3 contains 19 residues. Trimming cost V 2 bases and J 3 bases; bases outside gene matches: 15. CDR3 amino acids: CASSFGSIPGQGLTDTQYF. CDR3 nucleotides: TGCGCCAGCAGCTTTGGATCCATACCGGGACAGGGGTTGACAGATACGCAGTATTTT.

This chain uses TRBV10-3 with TRBJ2-3, with TRBD2 matching 14 bases. Trimming at V came to 5 bases and at J to 4 bases, leaving 5 bases not matched to a gene. The CDR3 extends over 16 amino acids. Germline V lookup: CDR1 ENHRY, CDR2 SYGVKD. The CDR3 loop is CAISRLAGGPADTQYF. CDR3 nucleotide sequence: TGTGCCATCAGTAGACTAGCGGGAGGGCCTGCAGATACGCAGTATTTT.

The chain has TRBV5-5 and TRBJ2-3; the match to TRBD2 covers 10 bases. Trimming cost V 0 bases and J 0 bases; bases outside gene matches: 4. Germline V lookup: CDR1 SGHKS, CDR2 YYEKEE (reference sequence). This CDR3 spans 17 amino acids. CDR3 coding DNA: TGTGCCAGCAGCTTGGGGACTAGCGGCTATAGCACAGATACGCAGTATTTT. Its protein is CASSLGTSGYSTDTQYF.

The chain carries TRBV29-1 and TRBJ2-5; 9 bases align to TRBD1. Germline loops: CDR1 SQVTM, CDR2 ANQGSEA. This CDR3 comprises 12 residues. Germline trimming cut 4 bases from V and 4 bases from J; bases unmatched to any gene: 1. CDR3 in amino acids: CSVADRGETQYF. The CDR3 coding sequence is TGCAGCGTTGCGGACAGGGGAGAGACCCAGTACTTC.

The chain combines TRBV7-3 with TRBJ2-5, with TRBD1 identical over 7 bases. The CDR3 is 14 residues long. Trimming removed 5 bases from V and 3 bases from J; junction bases left unmatched: 6. CDR1 is SGHTA, CDR2 FQGTGA, per germline. As DNA, the CDR3 is TGTGCCAGCAGCCGAGGACAGGCTGAAGAGACCCAGTACTTC. Its translation is CASSRGQAEETQYF.

This sequence joins TRBV7-2 and TRBJ2-1, with 7 bases aligning to TRBD2. The CDR3 is 15 amino acids. From germline, CDR1 is SGHTA and CDR2 FQGNSA. V dropped 3 bases and J dropped 10; count of bases not matched to a gene: 12. The CDR3 nucleotides are TGTGCCAGCAGCTTCTCTTGGGAGGGCCTAAGGGAGCAGTTCTTC. Its protein product is CASSFSWEGLREQFF.

The rearrangement links TRBV7-8 to TRBJ2-7; D may be TRBD1 (6 bases). This CDR3 region has 15 residues. V shed 5 bases and J shed 1 base, with 15 bases lying between them. CDR1 and CDR2 (germline): SGHVS, FQNEAQ. CDR3 sequence (DNA): TGTGCCAGCAGCCCCAGCCGGACAGCTTCCTACGAGCAGTACTTC. The encoded protein is CASSPSRTASYEQYF.

This clone has only one observation. This chain links TRBV19 with TRBJ1-4; D not resolved. The CDR3 contains 12 residues. In germline, CDR1 is LNHDA, CDR2 SQIVND (reference sequence). The germline V and J ends were trimmed by 7 bases and 7 bases, with 10 bases remaining between them. The CDR3 bases are TGTGCCAGTACGACTCACGGTGAAAAACTGTTTTTT. Residues: CASTTHGEKLFF.